This T cell receptor (beta chain) was sequenced for a study of technical replicates of blood from a few donors. This CDR3 has 13 residues. The junction had 7 bases not matched to a gene; V was cut back by 9 bases and J by 5 bases. Germline CDR1 LNHDA, CDR2 SQIVND (reference sequence). This clone was seen just once. Using immunoSEQ multiplex PCR, the repertoire was profiled, and TCRdb retains in-frame clones only, with some absent. This repertoire shows over 80,000 clones, 96% found once; its top ten account for under 0.45%. The receptor comes from a human donor in good health. Sequencing was performed on T cells isolated from PBMCs. This chain links TRBV19 with TRBJ2-1; 7 nucleotides agree with TRBD1. CDR3 bases: TGTGCCAGCAAGAGACAGGGTGACAATGAGCAGTTCTTC. Protein sequence: CASKRQGDNEQFF.